One T cell receptor (beta chain) is described in this entry. Its antigen is unknown. This entry belongs to a study of T cell clones after liver transplantation. On the study more broadly: Post-transplant blood was tracked for graft-donor-reactive T cell clones identified in a pre-transplant mixed lymphocyte reaction. Third-party-reactive TCRbeta sequences from pre-transplant mixed lymphocyte reactions served as antigen-independent comparators. Broader study findings: Low donor cell numbers restricted donor-reactive repertoire measurement in a couple of subjects. Donor-reactive sequences fell more than third party-reactive ones, suggesting partial deletion.

Clones were sequenced by immunoSEQ multiplex PCR, and TCRdb holds only the in-frame ones, with some missing. The data contain nearly 55,000 clones, around 84% of them singletons. In germline, CDR1 is SGHAT, CDR2 FQNNGV. The CDR3 sequence is 16 residues long. The V and J ends lost 1 base and 2 bases, in that order; junction bases with no gene match: 4. Sample: CD4+ T cells from blood, taken before liver transplant. This clonotype originated in a human donor who received a liver transplant. The J gene is TRBJ2-3, the V gene TRBV11-2; TRBD1 agrees at 9 bases. The CDR3 DNA reads TGTGCCAGCAGCTTAGCTCGGGACAGGGTCACAGATACGCAGTATTTT. Its protein is CASSLARDRVTDTQYF.